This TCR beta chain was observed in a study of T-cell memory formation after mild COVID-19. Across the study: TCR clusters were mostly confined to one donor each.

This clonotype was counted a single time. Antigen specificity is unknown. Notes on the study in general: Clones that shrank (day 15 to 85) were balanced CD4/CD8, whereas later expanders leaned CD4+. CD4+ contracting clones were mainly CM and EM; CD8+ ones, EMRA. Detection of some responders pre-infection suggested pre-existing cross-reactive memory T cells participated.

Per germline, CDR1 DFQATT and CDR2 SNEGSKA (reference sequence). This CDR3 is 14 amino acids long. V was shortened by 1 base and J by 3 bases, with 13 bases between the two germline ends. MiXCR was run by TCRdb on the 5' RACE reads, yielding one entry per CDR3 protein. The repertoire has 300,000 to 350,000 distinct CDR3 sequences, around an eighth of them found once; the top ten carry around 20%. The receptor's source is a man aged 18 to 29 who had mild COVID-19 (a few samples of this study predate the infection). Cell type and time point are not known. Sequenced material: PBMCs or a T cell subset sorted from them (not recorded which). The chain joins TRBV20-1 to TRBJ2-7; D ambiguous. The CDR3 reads CSARALARLYEQYV. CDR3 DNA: TGCAGTGCTAGAGCCCTGGCCCGGCTCTACGAGCAGTACGTC.